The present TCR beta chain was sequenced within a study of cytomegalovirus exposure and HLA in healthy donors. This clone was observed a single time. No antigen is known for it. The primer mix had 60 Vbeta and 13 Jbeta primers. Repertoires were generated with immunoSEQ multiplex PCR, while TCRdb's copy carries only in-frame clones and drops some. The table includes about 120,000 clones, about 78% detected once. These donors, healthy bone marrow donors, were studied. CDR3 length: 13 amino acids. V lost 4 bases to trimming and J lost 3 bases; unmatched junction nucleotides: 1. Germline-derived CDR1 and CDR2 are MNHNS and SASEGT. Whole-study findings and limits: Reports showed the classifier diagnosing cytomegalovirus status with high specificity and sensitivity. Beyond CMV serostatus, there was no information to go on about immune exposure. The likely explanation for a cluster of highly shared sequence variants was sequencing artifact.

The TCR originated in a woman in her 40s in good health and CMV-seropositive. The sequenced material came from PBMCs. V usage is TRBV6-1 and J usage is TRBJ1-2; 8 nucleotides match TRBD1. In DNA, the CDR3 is TGTGCCAGCAGTGCGACAGGGGACTATGGCTACACCTTC. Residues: CASSATGDYGYTF.